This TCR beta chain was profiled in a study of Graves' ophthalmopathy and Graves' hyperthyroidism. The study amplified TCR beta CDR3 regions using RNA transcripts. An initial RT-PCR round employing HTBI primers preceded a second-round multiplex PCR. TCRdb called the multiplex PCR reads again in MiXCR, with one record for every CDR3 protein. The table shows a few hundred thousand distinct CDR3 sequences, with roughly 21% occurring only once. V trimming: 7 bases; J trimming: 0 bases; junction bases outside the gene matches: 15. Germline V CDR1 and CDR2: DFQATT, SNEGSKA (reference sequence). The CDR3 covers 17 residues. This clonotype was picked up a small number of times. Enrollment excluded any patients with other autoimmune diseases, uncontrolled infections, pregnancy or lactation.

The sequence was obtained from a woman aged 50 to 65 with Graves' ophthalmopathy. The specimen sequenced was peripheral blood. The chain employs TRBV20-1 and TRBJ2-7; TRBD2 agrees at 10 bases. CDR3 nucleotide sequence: TGCAGTGACAGCCCAGTGCATGCTAGCGGGAGCTCCTACGAGCAGTACTTC. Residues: CSDSPVHASGSSYEQYF.